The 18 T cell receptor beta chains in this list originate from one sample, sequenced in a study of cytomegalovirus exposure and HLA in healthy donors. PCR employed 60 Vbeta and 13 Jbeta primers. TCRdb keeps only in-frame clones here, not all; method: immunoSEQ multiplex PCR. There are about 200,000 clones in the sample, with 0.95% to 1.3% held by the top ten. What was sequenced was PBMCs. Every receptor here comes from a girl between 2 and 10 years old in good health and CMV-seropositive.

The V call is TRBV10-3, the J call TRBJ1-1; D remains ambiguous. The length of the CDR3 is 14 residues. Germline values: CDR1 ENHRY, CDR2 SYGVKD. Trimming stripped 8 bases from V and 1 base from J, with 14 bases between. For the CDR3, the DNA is TGTGCCATCGGGAACGGGCGGGAGAACACTGAAGCTTTCTTT. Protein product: CAIGNGRENTEAFF.

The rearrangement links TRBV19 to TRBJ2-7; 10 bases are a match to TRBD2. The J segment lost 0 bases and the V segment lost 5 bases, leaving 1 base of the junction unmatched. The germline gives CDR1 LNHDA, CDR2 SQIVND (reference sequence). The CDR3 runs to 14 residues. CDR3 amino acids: CASSSSGSSYEQYF. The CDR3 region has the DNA TGTGCCAGTAGTTCTAGCGGGAGCTCCTACGAGCAGTACTTC. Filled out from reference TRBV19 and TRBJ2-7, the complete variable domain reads DGGITQSPKYLFRKEGQNVTLSCEQNLNHDAMYWYRQDPGQGLRLIYYSQIVNDFQKGDIAEGYSVSREKKESFPLTVTSAQKNPTAFYLCASSSSGSSYEQYFGPGTRLTVT.

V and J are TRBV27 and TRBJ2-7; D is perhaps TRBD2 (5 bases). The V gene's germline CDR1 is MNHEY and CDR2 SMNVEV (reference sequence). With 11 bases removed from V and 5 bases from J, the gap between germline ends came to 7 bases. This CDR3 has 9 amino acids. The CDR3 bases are TGTGCCCCCGGGGACGAGCAGTACTTC. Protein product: CAPGDEQYF.

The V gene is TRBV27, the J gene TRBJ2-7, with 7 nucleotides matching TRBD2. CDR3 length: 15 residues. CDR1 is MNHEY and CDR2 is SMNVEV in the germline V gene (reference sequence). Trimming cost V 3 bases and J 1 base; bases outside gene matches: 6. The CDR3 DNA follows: TGTGCCAGCAGTTTCCTAGCGGAAGTGTCCTACGAGCAGTACTTC. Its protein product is CASSFLAEVSYEQYF.

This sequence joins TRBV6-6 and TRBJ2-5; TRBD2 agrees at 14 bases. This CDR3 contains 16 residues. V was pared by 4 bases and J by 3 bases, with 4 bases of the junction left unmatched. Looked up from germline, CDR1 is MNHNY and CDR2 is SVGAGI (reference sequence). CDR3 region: CASSSPGLAGEETQYF. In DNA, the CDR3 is TGTGCCAGCAGTTCCCCGGGACTAGCGGGAGAAGAGACCCAGTACTTC.

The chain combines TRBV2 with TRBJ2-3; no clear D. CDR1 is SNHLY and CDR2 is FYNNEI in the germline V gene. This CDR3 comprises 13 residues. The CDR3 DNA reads TGTGCTAAGCAGGTTCTTAGCACAGATACGCAGTATTTT. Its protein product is CAKQVLSTDTQYF.

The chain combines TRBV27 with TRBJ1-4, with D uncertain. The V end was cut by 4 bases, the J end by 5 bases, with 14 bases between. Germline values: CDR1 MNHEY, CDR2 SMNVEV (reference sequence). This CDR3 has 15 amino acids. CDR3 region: CASSYGGSKNEKLFF. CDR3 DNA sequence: TGTGCCAGCAGTTACGGAGGGTCTAAAAATGAAAAACTGTTTTTT.

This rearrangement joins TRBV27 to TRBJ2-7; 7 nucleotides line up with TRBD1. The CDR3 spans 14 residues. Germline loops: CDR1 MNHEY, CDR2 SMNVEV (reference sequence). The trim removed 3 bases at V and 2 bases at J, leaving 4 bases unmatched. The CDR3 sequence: CASSFGTDTYEQYF. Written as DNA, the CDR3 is TGTGCCAGCAGTTTCGGGACAGACACCTACGAGCAGTACTTC.

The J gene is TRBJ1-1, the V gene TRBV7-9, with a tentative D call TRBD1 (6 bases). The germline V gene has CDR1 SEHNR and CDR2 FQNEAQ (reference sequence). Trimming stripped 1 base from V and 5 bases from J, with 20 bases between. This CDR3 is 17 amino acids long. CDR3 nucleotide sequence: TGTGCCAGCAGCTTAGTTTCAGGGGTAGGCAGGGGTACTGAAGCTTTCTTT. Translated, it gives CASSLVSGVGRGTEAFF. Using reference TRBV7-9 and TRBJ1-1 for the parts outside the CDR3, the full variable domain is DTGVSQNPRHKITKRGQNVTFRCDPISEHNRLYWYRQTLGQGPEFLTYFQNEAQLEKSRLLSDRFSAERPKGSFSTLEIQRTEQGDSAMYLCASSLVSGVGRGTEAFFGQGTRLTVV.

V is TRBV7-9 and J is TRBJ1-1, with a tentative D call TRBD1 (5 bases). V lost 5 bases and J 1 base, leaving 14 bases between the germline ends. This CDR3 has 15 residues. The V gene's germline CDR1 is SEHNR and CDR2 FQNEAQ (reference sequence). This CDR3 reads CASSLKTQGNTEAFF. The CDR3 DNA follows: TGTGCCAGCAGCCTCAAGACGCAGGGGAACACTGAAGCTTTCTTT.

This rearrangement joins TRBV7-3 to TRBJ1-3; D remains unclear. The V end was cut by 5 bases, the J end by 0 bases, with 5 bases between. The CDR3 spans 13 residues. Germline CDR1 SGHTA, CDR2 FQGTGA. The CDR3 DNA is TGTGCCAGCAGCCTATCCTCTGGAAACACCATATATTTT. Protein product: CASSLSSGNTIYF.

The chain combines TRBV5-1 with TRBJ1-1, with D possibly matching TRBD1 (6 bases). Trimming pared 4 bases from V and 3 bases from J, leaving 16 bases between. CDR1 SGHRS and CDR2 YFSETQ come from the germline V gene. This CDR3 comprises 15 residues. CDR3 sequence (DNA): TGCGCCAGCAGCCCAAAAGGGGGTGGGGACACTGAAGCTTTCTTT. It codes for CASSPKGGGDTEAFF.

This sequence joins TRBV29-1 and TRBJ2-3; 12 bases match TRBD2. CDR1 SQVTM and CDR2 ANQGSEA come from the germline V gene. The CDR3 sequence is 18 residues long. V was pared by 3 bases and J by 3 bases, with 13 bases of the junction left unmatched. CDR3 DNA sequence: TGCAGCGTTGATAGTCCTAGCGGGAGGGGTTCGGGAACAGATACGCAGTATTTT. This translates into CSVDSPSGRGSGTDTQYF.

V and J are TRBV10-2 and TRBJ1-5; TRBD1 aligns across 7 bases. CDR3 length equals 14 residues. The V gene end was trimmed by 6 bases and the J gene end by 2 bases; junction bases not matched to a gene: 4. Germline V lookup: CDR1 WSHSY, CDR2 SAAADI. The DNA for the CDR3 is TGCGCCAGCAGCCATGACAGGGGCAATCAGCCCCAGCATTTT. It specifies CASSHDRGNQPQHF.

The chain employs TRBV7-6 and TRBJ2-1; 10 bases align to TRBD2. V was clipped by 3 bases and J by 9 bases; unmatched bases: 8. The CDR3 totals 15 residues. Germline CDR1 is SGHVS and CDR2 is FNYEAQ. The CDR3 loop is CASSFLAGEGLEQFF. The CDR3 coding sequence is TGTGCCAGCAGCTTTCTAGCGGGAGAAGGTCTTGAGCAGTTCTTC.

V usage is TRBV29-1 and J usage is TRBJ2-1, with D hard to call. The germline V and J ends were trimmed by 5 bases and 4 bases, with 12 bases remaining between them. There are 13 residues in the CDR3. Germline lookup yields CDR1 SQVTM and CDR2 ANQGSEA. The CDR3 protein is CSVPYLDYNEQFF. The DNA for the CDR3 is TGCAGCGTTCCGTACCTAGATTACAATGAGCAGTTCTTC.

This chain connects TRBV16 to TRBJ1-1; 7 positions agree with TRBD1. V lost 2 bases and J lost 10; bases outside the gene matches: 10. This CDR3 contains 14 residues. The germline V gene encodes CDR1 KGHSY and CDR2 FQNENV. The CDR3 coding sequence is TGTGCCAGCAGCCAAGAAATGACAGGGAAAACAGCTTTCTTT. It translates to CASSQEMTGKTAFF.

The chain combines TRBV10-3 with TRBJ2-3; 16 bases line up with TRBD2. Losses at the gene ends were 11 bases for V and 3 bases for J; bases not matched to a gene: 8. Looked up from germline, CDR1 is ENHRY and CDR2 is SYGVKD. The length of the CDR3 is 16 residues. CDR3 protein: CAPGTSGRARTDTQYF. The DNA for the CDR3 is TGTGCCCCAGGGACTAGCGGGAGGGCGAGGACAGATACGCAGTATTTT.